Listed below are T cell receptor beta chains from one sample, sequenced in a study of T cells in Graves' hyperthyroidism and ophthalmopathy. From the multiplex PCR reads, TCRdb called clonotypes with MiXCR, one entry per CDR3 protein. The data contain about 580,000 distinct CDR3 sequences, roughly 13% of them seen just once; the ten biggest clones take up 5.8%. Material: blood. These receptors all stem from a woman in her twenties or thirties with Graves' hyperthyroidism that later progressed to Graves' ophthalmopathy. Both conserved end residues are part of each CDR3. D genes are given only for firm matches. Size is omitted from some rows. Given values are once, few, many or a class for expanded clones.

abundance: NA
v_gene: TRBV28
d_gene: NA
j_gene: TRBJ1-2
CDR3nt: TGTGCCAGCTCTTCCACCGGTGGCTACACCTTC
CDR3aa: CASSSTGGYTF

abundance: NA
v_gene: TRBV20-1
d_gene: TRBD1
j_gene: TRBJ2-3
CDR3nt: TGCAGTGCTAGTCCGGGACAGGGTGCAATTAAGGCGCAGTATTTT
CDR3aa: CSASPGQGAIKAQYF

abundance: many
v_gene: TRBV29-1
d_gene: NA
j_gene: TRBJ2-1
CDR3nt: TGCAGCGTTGAGGGGGCCGGACACGAGTACAATGAGCAGTTCTTC
CDR3aa: CSVEGAGHEYNEQFF

abundance: many
v_gene: TRBV7-8
d_gene: TRBD1
j_gene: TRBJ1-5
CDR3nt: TGTGCCAGCAGCTCCGGGACAGACAATCAGCCCCAGCATTTT
CDR3aa: CASSSGTDNQPQHF

abundance: many
v_gene: TRBV12-3/TRBV12-4
d_gene: NA
j_gene: TRBJ1-4
CDR3nt: TGTGCCAGCAGTCCCTCGAATGAAAAGCTGTTTTTT
CDR3aa: CASSPSNEKLFF

abundance: many
v_gene: TRBV20-1
d_gene: TRBD2
j_gene: TRBJ2-3
CDR3nt: TGCAGTGCTAGTTTAGCGGGAGGTCCACAAGATACGCAGTATTTT
CDR3aa: CSASLAGGPQDTQYF

abundance: many
v_gene: TRBV12-3/TRBV12-4
d_gene: TRBD2
j_gene: TRBJ2-7
CDR3nt: TGTGCCAGCACCCGAGCGGGAGGCTCGGGAGAGCAGTACTTC
CDR3aa: CASTRAGGSGEQYF

abundance: many
v_gene: TRBV28
d_gene: NA
j_gene: TRBJ2-3
CDR3nt: TGTGCCAGCAGGCGGCCCGGAACAGATACGCAGTATTTT
CDR3aa: CASRRPGTDTQYF

abundance: few
v_gene: TRBV4-1
d_gene: NA
j_gene: TRBJ1-1
CDR3nt: TGCGCCAGCAGCCAAGGGGAGGGGTCGTGGGACACTGAAGCTTTCTTT
CDR3aa: CASSQGEGSWDTEAFF

abundance: many
v_gene: TRBV12-3/TRBV12-4
d_gene: TRBD2
j_gene: TRBJ2-3
CDR3nt: TGTGCCAGCAGCCCCCTTTGGTATTGGGCTAGCGGGAGTAGCCCCCCCCCAGATACGCAGTATTTT
CDR3aa: CASSPLWYWASGSSPPPDTQYF

abundance: many
v_gene: TRBV28
d_gene: TRBD1
j_gene: TRBJ2-5
CDR3nt: TGTGCCAGCAGTTTTCAGGGGGCTTATAAAAAGGGTCGGTTGGAGACCCAGTACTTC
CDR3aa: CASSFQGAYKKGRLETQYF

abundance: few
v_gene: TRBV7-2
d_gene: TRBD2
j_gene: TRBJ2-3
CDR3nt: TGTGCCAGCAGCTTATGGGCGGGAGTAATGGCAGATACGCAGTATTTT
CDR3aa: CASSLWAGVMADTQYF

abundance: many
v_gene: TRBV13
d_gene: TRBD2
j_gene: TRBJ2-3
CDR3nt: TGTGCCAGCAGCTCCCTCCGACTAGCGGGAGGGCCAACGGCAGATACGCAGTATTTT
CDR3aa: CASSSLRLAGGPTADTQYF

abundance: few
v_gene: TRBV5-1
d_gene: NA
j_gene: TRBJ2-3
CDR3nt: TGCGCCAGCGGGCCGAGCGCAGATACGCAGTATTTT
CDR3aa: CASGPSADTQYF

abundance: once
v_gene: TRBV5-1
d_gene: TRBD2
j_gene: TRBJ2-5
CDR3nt: TGCGCCAGCAGCCGGAGCGGGGGGAACTCAGAGACCCAGTACTTC
CDR3aa: CASSRSGGNSETQYF

abundance: few
v_gene: TRBV7-3
d_gene: TRBD2
j_gene: TRBJ2-1
CDR3nt: TGTGCCAGCAGCTTAAAGGGACTAGCGGGAGGGTATGAGCAGTTCTTC
CDR3aa: CASSLKGLAGGYEQFF

abundance: NA
v_gene: TRBV7-9
d_gene: NA
j_gene: TRBJ2-2
CDR3nt: TGTGCCAGCAGCATCAGGGGAAGTAACACCGGGGAGCTGTTTTTT
CDR3aa: CASSIRGSNTGELFF

abundance: NA
v_gene: TRBV29-1
d_gene: TRBD2
j_gene: TRBJ2-1
CDR3nt: TGCAGCGGATGGACTAGCGGGACTGTCTATGAGCAGTTCTTC
CDR3aa: CSGWTSGTVYEQFF

abundance: many
v_gene: TRBV28
d_gene: NA
j_gene: TRBJ1-2
CDR3nt: TGTGCCGGTCGGTCGTCGGGGGGTGCCTATGGCTACACCTTC
CDR3aa: CAGRSSGGAYGYTF

abundance: many
v_gene: TRBV9
d_gene: NA
j_gene: TRBJ1-2
CDR3nt: TGTGCCAGCAGCTGGGGCCGAGACAGAGATGGCTACACCTTC
CDR3aa: CASSWGRDRDGYTF

abundance: many
v_gene: TRBV27
d_gene: NA
j_gene: TRBJ2-3
CDR3nt: TGTGCCAGCAGTTTATATAAGCGGAAGAGCGGCACAGATACGCAGTATTTT
CDR3aa: CASSLYKRKSGTDTQYF

abundance: many
v_gene: TRBV2
d_gene: NA
j_gene: TRBJ2-7
CDR3nt: TGTGCCAGCAGTGGACGCGTCTTGGTCTACGAGCAGTACTTC
CDR3aa: CASSGRVLVYEQYF

abundance: many
v_gene: TRBV7-2
d_gene: NA
j_gene: TRBJ1-1
CDR3nt: TGTGCCAGCAGCTTAGGACCACTCCTGGGGGACACTGAAGCTTTCTTT
CDR3aa: CASSLGPLLGDTEAFF